The TCR beta chain described here comes from a study of OX40 agonist ivuxolimab in advanced cancers. Study-wide context: Ivuxolimab was a fully human IgG2 agonistic monoclonal antibody targeting the costimulatory receptor OX40 (CD134). Intravenous ivuxolimab was administered to patients every 2 weeks at six dose levels: 0.01, 0.1, 0.3, 1.5, 3 and 10 mg/kg. Of the roughly 51 patients in dose escalation, 19 had hepatocellular carcinoma, about 15 had melanoma, 9 had renal cell carcinoma and 9 had head and neck cancer. In the dose-escalation cohort, approximately 82% of patients were male, and the mean age was 60 years with a range of about 23 to 79. Patients were allowed to have had prior anti-PD-1, anti-PD-L1 or anti-CTLA-4 therapy, and roughly 40% of the dose-escalation patients had previously received checkpoint inhibitors. Partial responses occurred in three dose-escalation patients, of whom one had hepatocellular carcinoma and two had cutaneous melanoma. The purpose of peripheral TCRbeta sequencing was to test whether ivuxolimab changed TCR sequence diversity and led to clonal T-cell expansion. The monotherapy dose-escalation portion (N = 52 patients) of the phase I ivuxolimab trial is reported in the paper.

Trimming removed 5 bases from V and 2 bases from J, leaving 12 bases between the germline ends. The CDR3 sequence holds 15 residues, the cysteine and phenylalanine included. Only the CDR3 portion is preserved as DNA: 45 bases, with reading frame beginning at the first base. From a lookup of the germline V gene, CDR1 and CDR2 are SGHVS and FNYEAQ. To sequence the TCRbeta CDR3 region, genomic DNA was isolated from the sorted cells. TCRbeta CDR3 regions were sequenced using the immunoSEQ Assay. Entries here come from immuneACCESS through TCRdb and include only in-frame sequences with V and J called. Some clones fail to appear in such tables; in the studies checked, an unresolved V gene covers under half of the shortfall, and the cause of the remainder is unknown. This sample gives roughly 79,000 clones in total; 85% to 95% of them show up just once. The leading ten clones occupy 11% of the sample. Summary of the overall study and its limitations: Low levels of normalized T-cell clonal expansion were also seen in some patients who did not respond. At doses from 0.1 to 3.0 mg/kg, clonal expansion was seen in both CD4+ and CD8+ blood T cells between baseline and week 6. After ivuxolimab, more expanded clones were found on average in CD8+ T cells than in CD4+ T cells. In partial responders in the 0.1-3.0 mg/kg groups, normalized peripheral clonal expansion was found to be among the lowest, especially among CD8+ T cells. Which antigens the clonally expanded peripheral T cells were specific for was not determined.

Concerning this clone itself: The target of this receptor is not known. No per-base quality is available; no much larger clone lies one base away.

The trial excluded patients who had a history of autoimmune disease or were on systemic immunosuppression. Peripheral blood for TCR sequencing was collected from all dose cohorts at baseline, on cycle 4 day 1, and on cycle 7 day 1. Samples came from an open-label, multicenter, first-in-human phase I dose-escalation trial of ivuxolimab. The trial enrolled adults with locally advanced or metastatic head and neck squamous cell, hepatocellular, melanoma or renal cell carcinoma. CD4+ and CD8+ T cells were sorted separately from peripheral blood before TCR sequencing. This receptor chain uses TRBV7-6 and TRBJ2-2, with TRBD2 as a weak D call on 6 bases. This sample comprised CD4+ or CD8+ T cells sorted from blood, obtained in a trial of the OX40 agonist ivuxolimab. The receptor was isolated from an adult with an advanced solid tumor such as melanoma, head and neck, liver or kidney cancer. DNA sequence: TGTGCCAGCAGCATCTCCGGGGGAAACACCGGGGAGCTGTTTTTT. This gives the protein CASSISGGNTGELFF.